Sequencing of this T cell receptor beta chain was carried out in a study of blood T cell repertoires in COVID-19. Study information: Samples taken during acute and convalescent COVID-19 were collected in the United States, Italy and Spain.

TCRdb's table, derived via immunoSEQ multiplex PCR, lists solely in-frame clones and lacks some. The sample contains under 300,000 clones, nearly 90% of which appear only once. There are 15 residues in the CDR3. Germline CDR1 is SGHRS and CDR2 is YFSETQ. V shed 4 bases and J 2 bases; nucleotides not matched to a gene: 3. Source material: peripheral blood. The TCR originated in a woman in her 40s who had recovered from COVID-19. This sequence joins TRBV5-1 and TRBJ2-3, with TRBD2 identical over 11 bases. The DNA of the CDR3 is TGCGCCAGCAGCGGTAGCGGGAGGGTCACAGATACGCAGTATTTT. Translation gives CASSGSGRVTDTQYF. The whole variable domain, filled in from reference TRBV5-1 and TRBJ2-3, reads KAGVTQTPRYLIKTRGQQVTLSCSPISGHRSVSWYQQTPGQGLQFLFEYFSETQRNKGNFPGRFSGRQFSNSRSEMNVSTLELGDSALYLCASSGSGRVTDTQYFGPGTRLTVL.